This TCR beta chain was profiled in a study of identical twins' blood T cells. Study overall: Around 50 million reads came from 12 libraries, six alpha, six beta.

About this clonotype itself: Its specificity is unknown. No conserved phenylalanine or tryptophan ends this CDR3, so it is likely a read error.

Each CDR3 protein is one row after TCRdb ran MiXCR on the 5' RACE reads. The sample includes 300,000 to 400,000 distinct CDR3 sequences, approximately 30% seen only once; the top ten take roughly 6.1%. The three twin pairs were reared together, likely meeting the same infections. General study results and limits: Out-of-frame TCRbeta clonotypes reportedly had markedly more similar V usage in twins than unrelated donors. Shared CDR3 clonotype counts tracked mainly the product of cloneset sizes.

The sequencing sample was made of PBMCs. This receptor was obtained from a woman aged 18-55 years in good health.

CDR3: CASSSVDRYNEQFS. The CDR3 DNA sequence: TGTGCCAGCAGTTCAGTGGACCGATACAATGAGCAGTTCTCC. The chain links TRBV27 to TRBJ2-1; D uncertain. Trimming took 4 bases from V and 4 from J, leaving 11 bases between them. This CDR3 has 14 residues. Germline lookup yields CDR1 MNHEY and CDR2 SMNVEV (reference sequence).